The 4 T cell receptor beta chains presented below share a single source sample, sequenced in a study of Tregs in tolerant kidney transplant recipients. Libraries were prepared by immunoSEQ multiplex PCR; TCRdb keeps only in-frame clonotypes and omits some of them. This sample's table reports roughly 5,300 clones. Recipients received nonmyeloablative bone marrow transplants from related graft donors, with transient mixed chimerism. Here the sequenced sample was CD4+ T cells from blood (PBMCs), taken approximately 15 months after the transplant. These receptors originate from a human patient who received a combined kidney and bone marrow transplant. Part of the T cells may come from the graft donor.

Of note for this clone: Read coverage stops 3 residues before the CDR3 terminus; the germline J gene supplies the remainder. The V call is TRBV13, the J call TRBJ1-2, with 8 bases identical to TRBD1. Trimming removed 5 bases from V and 3 bases from J; junction bases left unmatched: 8. Germline CDR1 PRHDT, CDR2 FYEKMQ (reference sequence). The CDR3 totals 15 residues. The CDR3 sequence: CASSIRQGNYYGYTF. Incomplete CDR3 DNA: TGTGCCAGCAGCATTCGACAGGGGAATTACTATGGC.

Notes on this clone: The read ends 3 residues shy of where the CDR3 ends; the end is completed using the germline J gene. The chain couples TRBV6-1 to TRBJ2-3; TRBD1 might be the D (7 bases). The germline CDR1 and CDR2 sequences are MNHNS and SASEGT. V was clipped by 4 bases and J by 4 bases, with 18 bases between them. This CDR3 is 16 amino acids long. The CDR3 spells CASSGRGRTAADTQYF. CDR3 bases read: TGTGCCAGCAGTGGCAGGGGGAGGACCGCCGCAGATACG.

Regarding this clone: The read finishes 3 residues shy of the CDR3 end, and the germline J gene is used to complete it. The chain carries TRBV18 and TRBJ2-7, with 10 positions matching TRBD1. The germline V gene encodes CDR1 KGHSH and CDR2 LQKENI. V lost 5 bases, J lost 2 bases, and 9 bases stayed unmatched. The CDR3 has 16 amino acids. The CDR3 region is CASSAARDRGTYEQYF. The sequenced part of the CDR3 DNA is TGTGCCAGCTCAGCCGCCCGGGACAGGGGCACCTACGAG.

This clone registers medium-sized by frequency. The CDR3 end falls 3 residues outside the read, so it is completed with the germline J gene. The rearrangement uses TRBV7-8 and TRBJ2-1; 7 nucleotides agree with TRBD1. V dropped 1 base and J dropped 9; count of bases not matched to a gene: 12. Germline V gene sequence: CDR1 SGHVS, CDR2 FQNEAQ. The length of the CDR3 is 16 residues. The sequenced CDR3 bases are TGTGCCAGCAGCTTAGAGGGGGCCTCGACGGTGGGTGAG. Its translation is CASSLEGASTVGE. The full-length CDR3 reads as CASSLEGASTVGEQFF.